This passage covers 5 T cell receptor beta chains from one sample sequenced in a study of cytomegalovirus exposure and HLA in healthy donors. PCR employed 60 Vbeta and 13 Jbeta primers. This table comes from immunoSEQ multiplex PCR, and its TCRdb copy is limited to in-frame clones, with some not included. The sample yields almost 200,000 clones, roughly 77% seen once. Specimen: PBMCs. Receptors were obtained from a male donor in good health and CMV-seropositive.

The V and J genes are TRBV7-9 and TRBJ1-6; possible D gene TRBD1, 6 bases. The ends were cut back, 1 base at V and 0 bases at J, with 16 bases in the middle. The CDR3 is made up of 19 amino acids. Germline CDR1 SEHNR, CDR2 FQNEAQ (reference sequence). CDR3 nucleotide sequence: TGTGCCAGCAGCTTAGGCAGGGGAATCAAGAGCTCCTATAATTCACCCCTCCACTTT. Its translation is CASSLGRGIKSSYNSPLHF.

This clone came up a few times. The chain combines TRBV11-2 with TRBJ1-3, with a weak D call TRBD1 (5 bases). Germline CDR1 reads SGHAT; CDR2 reads FQNNGV. With 4 bases removed from V and 0 bases from J, the gap between germline ends came to 7 bases. This CDR3 is built from 14 residues. CDR3 amino acids: CASSSGHSGNTIYF. The CDR3 coding sequence is TGTGCCAGCAGCTCAGGACACTCTGGAAACACCATATATTTT. The full variable domain, with the rest looked up from reference TRBV11-2 and TRBJ1-3, is EAGVAQSPRYKIIEKRQSVAFWCNPISGHATLYWYQQILGQGPKLLIQFQNNGVVDDSQLPKDRFSAERLKGVDSTLKIQPAKLEDSAVYLCASSSGHSGNTIYFGEGSWLTVV.

As to this clone: Its ends do not fully match the called genes, so a read error is possible. This chain links TRBV7-7 with TRBJ2-5; maybe TRBD1 (6 bases). Looked up from germline, CDR1 is SSHAT and CDR2 is FNYEAQ (reference sequence). CDR3 length equals 17 residues. CDR3 bases: TGTGCTAGCAGTTCTATCCGGACAGTAACAGGGTCGGAGACCCAGTACTTC. As protein: CASSSIRTVTGSETQYF.

A single count supports this clone. The rearrangement joins TRBV18 to TRBJ1-4; 7 bases map to TRBD1. The CDR3 totals 15 residues. The germline gives CDR1 KGHSH, CDR2 LQKENI. Trimming took 1 base from V and 6 from J; bases not matched to a gene: 5. The chain's CDR3 is CASSPREGADEKLFF. The DNA for the CDR3 is TGTGCCAGCTCACCACGTGAGGGGGCCGATGAAAAACTGTTTTTT.

The chain is built from TRBV15 and TRBJ1-2; 9 bases map to TRBD1. Germline V gives CDR1 LNHNV, CDR2 YYDKDF (reference sequence). The CDR3 is 17 amino acids. V lost 5 bases to trimming and J lost 7 bases; unmatched junction nucleotides: 17. The CDR3 DNA follows: TGTGCCACCAGCCCGAGACAGGGGGAAGGTGGGAGTGCTGGCTACACCTTC. Its translation is CATSPRQGEGGSAGYTF.